This TCR beta chain was captured by sequencing in a study of circulating and synovial CD4+ cells in juvenile arthritis. Between the trimmed V and J ends, which lost 5 bases and 0 bases, there was a span of 10 bases. The CDR3 totals 14 residues. Germline assignment: CDR1 SEHNR and CDR2 FQNEAQ (reference sequence). The study, taken as a whole, reports: These blood cells shared more CDR3 sequences with synovium than bulk blood.

On this clone: What it binds is not known.

Generated by immunoSEQ multiplex PCR, the TCRdb table keeps only in-frame clones and is missing some. This repertoire shows 4,000 or so clones, roughly 84% found once; its top ten account for approximately 4.5%. The TCR comes from a human donor with juvenile idiopathic arthritis. V and J are TRBV7-9 and TRBJ1-1; tentative D call: TRBD1 (5 bases). The specimen was CD4+ T cells from synovial fluid. CDR3 sequence (DNA): TGTGCCAGCAGCCCCGGACATCTGAACACTGAAGCTTTCTTT. This codes for CASSPGHLNTEAFF.